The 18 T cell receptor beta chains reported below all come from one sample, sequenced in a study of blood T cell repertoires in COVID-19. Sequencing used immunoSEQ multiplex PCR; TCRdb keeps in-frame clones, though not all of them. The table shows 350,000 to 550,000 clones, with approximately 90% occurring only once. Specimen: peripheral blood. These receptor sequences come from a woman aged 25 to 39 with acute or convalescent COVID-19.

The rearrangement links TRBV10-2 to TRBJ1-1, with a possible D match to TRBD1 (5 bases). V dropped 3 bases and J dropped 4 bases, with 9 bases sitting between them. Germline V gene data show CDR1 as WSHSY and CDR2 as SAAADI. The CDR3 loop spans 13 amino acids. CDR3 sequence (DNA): TGCGCCAGCAGTGAATTGGGGGGCACTGAAGCTTTCTTT. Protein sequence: CASSELGGTEAFF.

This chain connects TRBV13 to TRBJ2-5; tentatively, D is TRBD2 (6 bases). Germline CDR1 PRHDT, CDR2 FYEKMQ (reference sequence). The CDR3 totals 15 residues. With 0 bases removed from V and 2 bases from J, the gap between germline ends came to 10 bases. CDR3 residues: CASSLGPSGQETQYF. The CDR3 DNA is TGTGCCAGCAGCTTAGGTCCCAGCGGGCAAGAGACCCAGTACTTC.

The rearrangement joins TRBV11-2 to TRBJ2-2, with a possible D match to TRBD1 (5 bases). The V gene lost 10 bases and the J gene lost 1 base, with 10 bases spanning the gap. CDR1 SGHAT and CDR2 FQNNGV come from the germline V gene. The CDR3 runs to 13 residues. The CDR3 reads CANPTGNTGELFF. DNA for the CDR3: TGTGCCAATCCCACAGGGAACACCGGGGAGCTGTTTTTT. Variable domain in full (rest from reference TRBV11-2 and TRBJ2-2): EAGVAQSPRYKIIEKRQSVAFWCNPISGHATLYWYQQILGQGPKLLIQFQNNGVVDDSQLPKDRFSAERLKGVDSTLKIQPAKLEDSAVYLCANPTGNTGELFFGEGSRLTVL.

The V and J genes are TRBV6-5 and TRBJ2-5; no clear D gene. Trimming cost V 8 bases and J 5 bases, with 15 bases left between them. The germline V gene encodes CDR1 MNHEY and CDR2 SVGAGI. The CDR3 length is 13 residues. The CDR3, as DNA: TGTGCCAGCGCGGCGTGGAGTCTGGAGACCCAGTACTTC. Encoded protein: CASAAWSLETQYF.

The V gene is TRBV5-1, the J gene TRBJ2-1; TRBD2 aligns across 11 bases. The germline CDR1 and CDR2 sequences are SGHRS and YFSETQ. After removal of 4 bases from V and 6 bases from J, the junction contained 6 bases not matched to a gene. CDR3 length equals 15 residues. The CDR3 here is CASSSIAGGPNEQFF. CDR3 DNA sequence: TGCGCCAGCAGCAGTATAGCGGGGGGGCCCAATGAGCAGTTCTTC.

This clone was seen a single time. In nucleotides, the CDR3 is TGTGCCAGCAGCACCGGACTAGCGGGGGTTACAGATACGCAGTATTTT. This translates into CASSTGLAGVTDTQYF. The chain uses TRBV3-1 (or the pseudogene TRBV3-2) and TRBJ2-3, with TRBD2 identical over 13 bases. Germline lookup yields CDR1 LGHDT and CDR2 YNNKEL (reference sequence). There are 16 residues in the CDR3. Trimming at V came to 5 bases and at J to 3 bases, leaving 5 bases not matched to a gene.

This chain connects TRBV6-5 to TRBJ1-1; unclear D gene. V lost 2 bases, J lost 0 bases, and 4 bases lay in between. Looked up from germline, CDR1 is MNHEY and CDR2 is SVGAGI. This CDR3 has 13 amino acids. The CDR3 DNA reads TGTGCCAGCAGTTACATCATGAACACTGAAGCTTTCTTT. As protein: CASSYIMNTEAFF.

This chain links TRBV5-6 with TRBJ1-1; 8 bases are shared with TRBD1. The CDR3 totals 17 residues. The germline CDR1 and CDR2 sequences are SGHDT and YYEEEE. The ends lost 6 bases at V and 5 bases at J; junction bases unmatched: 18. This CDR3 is CASTPGYGQGGITEAFF. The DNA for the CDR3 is TGTGCCAGCACCCCAGGATACGGACAGGGCGGAATAACTGAAGCTTTCTTT. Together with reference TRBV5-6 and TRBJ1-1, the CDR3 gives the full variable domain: DAGVTQSPTHLIKTRGQQVTLRCSPKSGHDTVSWYQQALGQGPQFIFQYYEEEERQRGNFPDRFSGHQFPNYSSELNVNALLLGDSALYLCASTPGYGQGGITEAFFGQGTRLTVV.

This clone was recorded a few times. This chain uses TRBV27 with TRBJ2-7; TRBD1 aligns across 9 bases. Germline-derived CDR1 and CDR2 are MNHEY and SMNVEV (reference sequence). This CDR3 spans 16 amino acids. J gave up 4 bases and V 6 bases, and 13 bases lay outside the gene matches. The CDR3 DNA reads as TGTGCCAGCAGAAAACAGGGGGCCCGTGGTTTTTACGAGCAGTACTTC. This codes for CASRKQGARGFYEQYF.

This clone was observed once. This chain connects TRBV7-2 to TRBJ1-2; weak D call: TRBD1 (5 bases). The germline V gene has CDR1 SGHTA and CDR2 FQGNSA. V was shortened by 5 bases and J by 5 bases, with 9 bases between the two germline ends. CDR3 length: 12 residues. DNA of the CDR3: TGTGCCAGCAGCCTCACAGGTTATGGCTACACCTTC. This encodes CASSLTGYGYTF.

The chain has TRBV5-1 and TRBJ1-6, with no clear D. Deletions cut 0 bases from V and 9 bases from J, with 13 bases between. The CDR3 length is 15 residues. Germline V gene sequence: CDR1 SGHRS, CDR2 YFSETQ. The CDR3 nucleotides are TGCGCCAGCAGCTTGGGAACAAGGGAGCCTTCACCCCTCCACTTT. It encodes CASSLGTREPSPLHF.

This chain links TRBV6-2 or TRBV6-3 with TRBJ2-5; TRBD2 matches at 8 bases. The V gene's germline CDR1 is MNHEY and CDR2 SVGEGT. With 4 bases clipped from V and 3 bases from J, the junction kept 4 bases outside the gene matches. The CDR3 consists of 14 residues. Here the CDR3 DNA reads TGTGCCAGCAGTTCACTAGCGGTTAAAGAGACCCAGTACTTC. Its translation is CASSSLAVKETQYF.

The CDR3 DNA follows: TGTGCCAGCAGTCGAACAGGGGGCAATGAGCAGTTCTTC. Encoded protein: CASSRTGGNEQFF. The chain joins TRBV12-3 or TRBV12-4 to TRBJ2-1; TRBD1 aligns across 8 bases. The CDR3 runs to 13 residues. After removal of 5 bases from V and 6 bases from J, the junction contained 3 bases not matched to a gene.

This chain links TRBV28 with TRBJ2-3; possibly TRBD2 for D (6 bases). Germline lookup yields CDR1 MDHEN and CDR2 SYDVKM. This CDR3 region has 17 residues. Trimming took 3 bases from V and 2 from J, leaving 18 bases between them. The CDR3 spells CASSFILWGETTDTQYF. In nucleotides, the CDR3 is TGTGCCAGCAGTTTTATCTTATGGGGGGAGACCACAGATACGCAGTATTTT.

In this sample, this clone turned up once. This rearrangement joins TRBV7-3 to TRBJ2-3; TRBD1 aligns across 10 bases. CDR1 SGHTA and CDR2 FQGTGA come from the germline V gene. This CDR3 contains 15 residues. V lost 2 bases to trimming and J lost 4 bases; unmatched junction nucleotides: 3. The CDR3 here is CASSLDRGPPDTQYF. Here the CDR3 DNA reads TGTGCCAGCAGCTTAGACAGGGGGCCTCCAGATACGCAGTATTTT.

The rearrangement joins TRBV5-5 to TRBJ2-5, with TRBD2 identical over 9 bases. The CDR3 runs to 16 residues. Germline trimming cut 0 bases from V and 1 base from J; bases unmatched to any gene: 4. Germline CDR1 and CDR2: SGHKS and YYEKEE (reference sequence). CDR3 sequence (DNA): TGTGCCAGCAGCTTGGACGGACTAGCGTCCCAAGAGACCCAGTACTTC. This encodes CASSLDGLASQETQYF.

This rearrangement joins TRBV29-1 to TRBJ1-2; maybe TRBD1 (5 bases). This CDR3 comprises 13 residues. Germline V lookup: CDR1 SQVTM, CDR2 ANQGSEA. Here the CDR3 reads CIIPAGQGYGYTF. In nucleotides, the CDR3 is TGCATCATTCCGGCAGGGCAGGGCTATGGCTACACCTTC.

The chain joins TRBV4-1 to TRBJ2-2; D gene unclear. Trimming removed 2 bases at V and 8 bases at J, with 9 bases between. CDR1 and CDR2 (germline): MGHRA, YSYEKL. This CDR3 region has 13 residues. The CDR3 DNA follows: TGCGCCAGCAGCCAACGGGTTTCTGGGGAGCTGTTTTTT. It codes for CASSQRVSGELFF.